This passage covers 24 T cell receptor beta chains from one sample sequenced in a study of shared clonotypes between healthy human individuals. Only in-frame clones appear in the TCRdb table, and some are missing; sequencing was by immunoSEQ multiplex PCR. The sample carries approximately 1.4 million clones, under 99% recorded once. Sequenced: naive CD4+ T cells sorted from blood. Subset denoted: CD45RA+ positively selected. The receptors were gathered from a young man in good health.

This rearrangement joins TRBV10-1 to TRBJ2-7; the match to TRBD1 covers 7 bases. CDR1 is WNHNN, CDR2 SYGVQD, per germline (reference sequence). With 7 bases clipped from V and 2 bases from J, the junction kept 8 bases outside the gene matches. This CDR3 spans 14 amino acids. The chain's CDR3 is CASTPGTVPYEQYF. CDR3 nucleotide sequence: TGCGCCAGCACCCCCGGGACAGTACCCTACGAGCAGTACTTC.

The chain joins TRBV9 to TRBJ1-1; 9 positions match TRBD1. CDR1 and CDR2 from the germline V gene are SGDLS and YYNGEE. The J segment lost 2 bases and the V segment lost 3 bases, leaving 5 bases of the junction unmatched. The CDR3 totals 15 residues. CDR3: CASSARQGGNTEAFF. The CDR3, as DNA: TGTGCCAGCAGCGCGCGACAGGGGGGAAACACTGAAGCTTTCTTT.

This sequence joins TRBV7-9 and TRBJ1-1; no definite D call. The CDR3 contains 13 residues. Germline V lookup: CDR1 SEHNR, CDR2 FQNEAQ (reference sequence). V was clipped by 1 base and J by 5 bases, with 8 bases between them. The CDR3, as DNA: TGTGCCAGCAGCTTAGATCCGGGGACTGAAGCTTTCTTT. Translation gives CASSLDPGTEAFF.

This chain uses TRBV19 with TRBJ2-2; 7 bases line up with TRBD1. Trimming took 3 bases from V and 1 from J; bases not matched to a gene: 5. Germline loops: CDR1 LNHDA, CDR2 SQIVND (reference sequence). The CDR3 runs to 16 residues. CDR3 in amino acids: CASSMRTGLNTGELFF. CDR3 in DNA: TGTGCCAGTAGTATGAGGACAGGCCTGAACACCGGGGAGCTGTTTTTT.

The V gene is TRBV7-3, the J gene TRBJ2-1; the D gene is possibly TRBD2 (6 bases). Germline V gene lookup returns CDR1 SGHTA and CDR2 FQGTGA. The CDR3 covers 15 residues. V lost 2 bases and J lost 4, with 12 bases in between. The CDR3 here is CASSLRAEGYNEQFF. The CDR3, as DNA: TGTGCCAGCAGCTTACGAGCGGAGGGGTACAATGAGCAGTTCTTC.

The rearrangement links TRBV27 to TRBJ2-1; D might be TRBD2 (5 bases). Germline assignment: CDR1 MNHEY and CDR2 SMNVEV (reference sequence). V was shortened by 6 bases and J by 6 bases, with 15 bases between the two germline ends. CDR3 length: 14 residues. CDR3 sequence (DNA): TGTGCCAGCAGGATGAGGGCCCCCGGCAATGAGCAGTTCTTC. Translated: CASRMRAPGNEQFF.

V usage is TRBV6-6 and J usage is TRBJ2-3; 9 nucleotides line up with TRBD1. Per germline, CDR1 MNHNY and CDR2 SVGAGI (reference sequence). CDR3 length: 15 amino acids. Trimming cost V 1 base and J 6 bases; bases outside gene matches: 5. The CDR3 DNA reads as TGTGCCAGCAGTTACTGGGGACAGGGTGACGATACGCAGTATTTT. Its protein product is CASSYWGQGDDTQYF.

The chain is built from TRBV28 and TRBJ2-3; 9 nucleotides agree with TRBD2. CDR3 length: 15 residues. The V gene end was trimmed by 5 bases and the J gene end by 7 bases; junction bases not matched to a gene: 10. Germline V gives CDR1 MDHEN, CDR2 SYDVKM. CDR3 nucleotide sequence: TGTGCCAGCAGTCCTTCTCCGGGACTAGCAAATACGCAGTATTTT. This encodes CASSPSPGLANTQYF.

This sequence joins TRBV18 and TRBJ2-1; D is ambiguous. This CDR3 is 10 amino acids long. Germline loops: CDR1 KGHSH, CDR2 LQKENI. V was cut by 5 bases and J by 6 bases, with 2 bases left in between. CDR3 amino acids: CASSANEQFF. DNA of the CDR3: TGTGCCAGCTCAGCCAATGAGCAGTTCTTC.

The genes are TRBV28 and TRBJ2-7; weak D call: TRBD2 (5 bases). V gave up 2 bases and J gave up 4 bases, with 12 bases separating them. This CDR3 is 14 amino acids long. Germline assignment: CDR1 MDHEN and CDR2 SYDVKM. The DNA for the CDR3 is TGTGCCAGCAGTTTACTAGCTCTGCGGTACGAGCAGTACTTC. Translated: CASSLLALRYEQYF.

The V and J genes are TRBV25-1 and TRBJ2-7, with D unclear. Trimming removed 1 base from V and 2 bases from J, with 6 bases in between. Per the germline V gene, CDR1 is MGHDK and CDR2 is SYGVNS. The CDR3 runs to 13 residues. CDR3: CASSESGTYEQYF. In DNA, the CDR3 is TGTGCCAGCAGTGAATCTGGGACCTACGAGCAGTACTTC.

V is TRBV5-3 and J is TRBJ2-1, with 11 bases matching TRBD2. TRBV5-3 is an open reading frame whose function is uncertain. The V segment lost 3 bases and the J segment 1 base; nucleotides outside the gene matches: 3. The CDR3 loop spans 16 amino acids. CDR3 in DNA: TGTGCCAGAAGCTCCAGGACTAGCGGGTCCTACAATGAGCAGTTCTTC. This codes for CARSSRTSGSYNEQFF.

J is TRBJ2-2 and V is TRBV5-1, with 7 positions matching TRBD1. The CDR3 loop spans 14 amino acids. Germline CDR1 reads SGHRS; CDR2 reads YFSETQ. V dropped 3 bases and J dropped 4; count of bases not matched to a gene: 3. The CDR3 DNA is TGCGCCAGCAGCTCGGGACAGATCACCGGGGAGCTGTTTTTT. The encoded protein is CASSSGQITGELFF.

This chain joins TRBV7-9 and TRBJ1-4; 7 nucleotides align to TRBD1. V shed 4 bases, J shed 3 bases, and the junction held 2 bases outside the gene matches. Germline CDR1 is SEHNR and CDR2 is FQNEAQ (reference sequence). The CDR3 extends over 14 amino acids. CDR3 protein: CASSSTGANEKLFF. The DNA of the CDR3 is TGTGCCAGCAGCTCCACAGGGGCTAATGAAAAACTGTTTTTT.

The chain links TRBV28 to TRBJ2-5; 8 positions match TRBD1. The CDR3 has 15 residues. Germline CDR1 is MDHEN and CDR2 is SYDVKM. Trimming took 1 base from V and 3 from J; bases not matched to a gene: 4. The DNA of the CDR3 is TGTGCCAGCAGTTTATACAGGGGGATAGAAGAGACCCAGTACTTC. This gives the protein CASSLYRGIEETQYF.

This rearrangement joins TRBV11-2 to TRBJ1-4; tentatively, D is TRBD1 (5 bases). Trimming stripped 5 bases from V and 4 bases from J, with 20 bases between. From germline, CDR1 is SGHAT and CDR2 FQNNGV. The length of the CDR3 is 17 residues. The CDR3 region is CASSIRTRSRFNEKLFF. In DNA form, the CDR3 reads TGTGCCAGCAGCATTAGGACACGGAGCCGCTTTAATGAAAAACTGTTTTTT.

In DNA, the CDR3 is TGTGCCAGCAGGACCGGGACTGCGAATGAAAAACTGTTTTTT. This gives the protein CASRTGTANEKLFF. The J gene is TRBJ1-4, the V gene TRBV6-1; tentatively, D is TRBD1 (5 bases). Between the trimmed V and J ends, which lost 6 bases and 5 bases, there was a span of 13 bases. Germline V lookup: CDR1 MNHNS, CDR2 SASEGT. This CDR3 spans 14 amino acids.

The J gene is TRBJ2-3, the V gene TRBV15; D perhaps matches TRBD2 (5 bases). CDR3 length equals 17 residues. Germline assignment: CDR1 LNHNV and CDR2 YYDKDF (reference sequence). V lost 0 bases to trimming and J lost 2 bases, with 15 bases between them. CDR3 loop: CATSRDGILQLTDTQYF. In DNA, the CDR3 is TGTGCCACCAGCAGAGACGGGATACTACAACTCACAGATACGCAGTATTTT.

Concerning this clone itself: The same CDR3 can be traced to other DNA sequences in this sample. This chain uses TRBV2 with TRBJ2-3; TRBD2 might be the D (5 bases). Germline lookup yields CDR1 SNHLY and CDR2 FYNNEI. V was cut by 6 bases and J by 0 bases, with 10 bases left in between. The CDR3 spans 14 residues. The CDR3 nucleotides read TGTGCCAGCAGCAGAACGGGGAGCACAGATACGCAGTATTTT. As protein: CASSRTGSTDTQYF. The full variable domain, its missing parts supplied by reference TRBV2 and TRBJ2-3, is EPEVTQTPSHQVTQMGQEVILRCVPISNHLYFYWYRQILGQKVEFLVSFYNNEISEKSEIFDDQFSVERPDGSNFTLKIRSTKLEDSAMYFCASSRTGSTDTQYFGPGTRLTVL.

This chain uses TRBV29-1 with TRBJ2-7; D unresolved. Germline loops: CDR1 SQVTM, CDR2 ANQGSEA. The CDR3 loop spans 10 amino acids. V was clipped by 2 bases and J by 4 bases, with 3 bases between them. For the CDR3, the DNA is TGCAGCGTTGAAACGTACGAGCAGTACTTC. Its protein is CSVETYEQYF.

The chain carries TRBV5-4 and TRBJ1-1, with 10 bases fitting TRBD1. Germline lookup yields CDR1 SGHNT and CDR2 YYREEE (reference sequence). The CDR3 is 15 amino acids. Trimming at V came to 4 bases and at J to 1 base, leaving 4 bases not matched to a gene. The CDR3 nucleotides are TGTGCCAGCAGCGGACGGACAGGGGGGAACACTGAAGCTTTCTTT. It is translated as CASSGRTGGNTEAFF.

The chain recombines TRBV28 with TRBJ1-1; possibly TRBD1 for D (6 bases). Germline loops: CDR1 MDHEN, CDR2 SYDVKM. The CDR3 runs to 14 residues. V was clipped by 5 bases and J by 4 bases, with 14 bases between them. CDR3 bases: TGTGCCAGCAGTGTGACAGGAGAGACCACTGAAGCTTTCTTT. This encodes CASSVTGETTEAFF.

The chain has TRBV5-4 and TRBJ2-7, with 8 bases identical to TRBD2. CDR1 is SGHNT and CDR2 is YYREEE in the germline V gene (reference sequence). The V gene end was trimmed by 3 bases and the J gene end by 3 bases; junction bases not matched to a gene: 5. The CDR3 runs to 14 residues. The CDR3 loop is CASSSELADYEQYF. The CDR3 nucleotides are TGTGCCAGCAGCTCCGAACTAGCGGACTACGAGCAGTACTTC.

A word on this clone: Other DNA sequences in this specimen translate into the identical CDR3. The chain couples TRBV11-2 to TRBJ2-7; TRBD2 might be the D (6 bases). Trimming shortened V by 2 bases and J by 6 bases, and 11 bases separated the two germline ends. Germline assignment: CDR1 SGHAT and CDR2 FQNNGV. The CDR3 extends over 13 amino acids. CDR3 nucleotides: TGTGCCAGCAGCTTATTGGGGGGATCCGAGCAGTACTTC. Its protein product is CASSLLGGSEQYF. The variable domain in full, completed from reference TRBV11-2 and TRBJ2-7, reads EAGVAQSPRYKIIEKRQSVAFWCNPISGHATLYWYQQILGQGPKLLIQFQNNGVVDDSQLPKDRFSAERLKGVDSTLKIQPAKLEDSAVYLCASSLLGGSEQYFGPGTRLTVT.